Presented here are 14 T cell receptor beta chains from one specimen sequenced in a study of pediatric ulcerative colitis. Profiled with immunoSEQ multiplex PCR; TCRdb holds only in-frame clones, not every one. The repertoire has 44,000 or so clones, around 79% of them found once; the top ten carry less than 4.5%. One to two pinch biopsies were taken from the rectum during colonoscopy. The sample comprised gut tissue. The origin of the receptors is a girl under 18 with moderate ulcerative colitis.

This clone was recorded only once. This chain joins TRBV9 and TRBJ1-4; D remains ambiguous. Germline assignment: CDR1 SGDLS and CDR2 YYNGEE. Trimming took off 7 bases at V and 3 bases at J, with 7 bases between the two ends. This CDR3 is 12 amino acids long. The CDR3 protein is CASGRSNEKLFF. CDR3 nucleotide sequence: TGTGCCAGCGGACGGTCTAATGAAAAACTGTTTTTT.

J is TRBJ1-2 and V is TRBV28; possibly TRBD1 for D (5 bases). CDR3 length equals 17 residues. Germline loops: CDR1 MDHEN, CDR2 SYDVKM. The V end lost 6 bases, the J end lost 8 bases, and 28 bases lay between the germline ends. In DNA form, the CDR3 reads TGTGCCAGCAGCCGTCCCCACTCCTTATTAGGGGCGGGCGGCTACACCTTC. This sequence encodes CASSRPHSLLGAGGYTF.

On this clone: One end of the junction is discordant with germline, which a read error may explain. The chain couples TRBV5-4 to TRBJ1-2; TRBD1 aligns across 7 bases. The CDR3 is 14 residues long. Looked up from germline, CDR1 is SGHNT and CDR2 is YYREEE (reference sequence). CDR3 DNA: TGCGCCAGCAGCCCAGGGGACAGCGGGTATGGCTACACCTTC. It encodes CASSPGDSGYGYTF.

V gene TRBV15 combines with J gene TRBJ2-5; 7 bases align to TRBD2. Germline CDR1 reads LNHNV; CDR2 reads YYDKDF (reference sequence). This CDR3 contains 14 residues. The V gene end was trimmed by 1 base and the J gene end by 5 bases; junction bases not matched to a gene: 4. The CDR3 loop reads CATSRVASGETQYF. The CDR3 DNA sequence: TGTGCCACCAGCAGAGTAGCTAGCGGCGAGACCCAGTACTTC. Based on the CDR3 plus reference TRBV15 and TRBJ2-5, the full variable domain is DAMVIQNPRYQVTQFGKPVTLSCSQTLNHNVMYWYQQKSSQAPKLLFHYYDKDFNNEADTPDNFQSRRPNTSFCFLDIRSPGLGDTAMYLCATSRVASGETQYFGPGTRLLVL.

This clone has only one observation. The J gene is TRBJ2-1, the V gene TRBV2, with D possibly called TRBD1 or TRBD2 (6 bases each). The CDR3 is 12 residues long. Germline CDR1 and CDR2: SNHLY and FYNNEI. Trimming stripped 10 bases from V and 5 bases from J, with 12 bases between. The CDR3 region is CAIKRGDNEQFF. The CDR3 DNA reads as TGTGCCATAAAAAGGGGGGACAATGAGCAGTTCTTC.

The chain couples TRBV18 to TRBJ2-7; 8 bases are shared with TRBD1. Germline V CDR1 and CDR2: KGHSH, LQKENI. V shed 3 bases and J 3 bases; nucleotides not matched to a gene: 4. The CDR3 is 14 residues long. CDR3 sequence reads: CASSPGQGFYEQYF. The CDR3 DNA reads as TGTGCCAGCTCACCTGGACAGGGTTTCTACGAGCAGTACTTC.

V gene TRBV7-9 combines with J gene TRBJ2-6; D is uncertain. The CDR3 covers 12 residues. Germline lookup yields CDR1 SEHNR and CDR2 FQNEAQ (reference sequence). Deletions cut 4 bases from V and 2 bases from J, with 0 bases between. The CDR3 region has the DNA TGTGCCAGCAGCTCTGGGGCCAACGTCCTGACTTTC. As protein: CASSSGANVLTF.

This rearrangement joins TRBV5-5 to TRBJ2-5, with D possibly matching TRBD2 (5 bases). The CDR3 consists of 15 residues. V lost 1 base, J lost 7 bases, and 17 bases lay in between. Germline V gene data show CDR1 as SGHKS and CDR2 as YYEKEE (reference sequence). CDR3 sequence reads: CASSLSSGLLGTQYF. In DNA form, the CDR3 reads TGTGCCAGCAGCTTGTCCAGCGGCCTGCTGGGGACCCAGTACTTC.

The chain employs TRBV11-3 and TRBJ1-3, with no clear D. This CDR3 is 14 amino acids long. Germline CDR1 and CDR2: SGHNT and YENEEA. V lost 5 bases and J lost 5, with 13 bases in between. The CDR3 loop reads CASSPTGGRNTIYF. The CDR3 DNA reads TGTGCCAGCAGCCCCACGGGCGGACGAAACACCATATATTTT.

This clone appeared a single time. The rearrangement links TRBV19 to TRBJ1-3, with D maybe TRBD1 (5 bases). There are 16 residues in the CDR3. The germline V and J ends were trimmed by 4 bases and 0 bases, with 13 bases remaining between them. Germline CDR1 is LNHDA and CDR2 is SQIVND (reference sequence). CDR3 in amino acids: CASSSQGSSSGNTIYF. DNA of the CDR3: TGTGCCAGTAGTAGTCAGGGTTCCTCCTCTGGAAACACCATATATTTT.

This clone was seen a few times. CDR3 bases: TGTGCCAGCAGTAAAAGGACAGAAGCTCACACTGAAGCTTTCTTT. This gives the protein CASSKRTEAHTEAFF. The genes are TRBV6-5 and TRBJ1-1; D might be TRBD1 (6 bases). Germline V gives CDR1 MNHEY, CDR2 SVGAGI. The V and J ends lost 5 bases and 3 bases respectively, with 16 bases between them. The CDR3 is made up of 15 amino acids.

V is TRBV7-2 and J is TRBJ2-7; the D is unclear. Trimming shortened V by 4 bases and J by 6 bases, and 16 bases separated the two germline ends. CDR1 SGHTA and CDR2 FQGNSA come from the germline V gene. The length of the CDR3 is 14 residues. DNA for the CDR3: TGTGCCAGCAGCTCCCAATCCCGACGGAGCGAGCAGTACTTC. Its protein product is CASSSQSRRSEQYF. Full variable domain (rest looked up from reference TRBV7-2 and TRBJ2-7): GAGVSQSPSNKVTEKGKDVELRCDPISGHTALYWYRQSLGQGLEFLIYFQGNSAPDKSGLPSDRFSAERTGGSVSTLTIQRTQQEDSAVYLCASSSQSRRSEQYFGPGTRLTVT.

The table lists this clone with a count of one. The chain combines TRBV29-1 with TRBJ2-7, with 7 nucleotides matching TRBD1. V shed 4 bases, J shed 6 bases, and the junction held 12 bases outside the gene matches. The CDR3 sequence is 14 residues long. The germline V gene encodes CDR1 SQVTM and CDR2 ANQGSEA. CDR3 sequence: CSVGRGTAMVEQYF. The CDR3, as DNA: TGCAGCGTTGGTCGTGGGACAGCGATGGTCGAGCAGTACTTC.

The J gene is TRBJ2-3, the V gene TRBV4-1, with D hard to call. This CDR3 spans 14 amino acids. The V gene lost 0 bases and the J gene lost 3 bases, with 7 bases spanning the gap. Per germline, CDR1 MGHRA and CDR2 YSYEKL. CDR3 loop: CASSQDHPTDTQYF. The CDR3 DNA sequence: TGCGCCAGCAGCCAAGATCATCCGACAGATACGCAGTATTTT.